A selection of T cell receptor beta chains follows, all from one sample in a study of PD-1 blockade in classical Hodgkin lymphoma. Some clones are missing from TCRdb's copy, which holds only in-frame ones; the method was immunoSEQ multiplex PCR. This sample yields about 1,400 clones, of which about 80% are seen a single time; 30% to 45% belongs to the top ten. The starting material was CD8+ T cells from blood, obtained at baseline. The receptor set was obtained from a human donor with classical Hodgkin lymphoma. The CDR3 runs from the conserved cysteine through the conserved F or W. D genes are given only for firm matches. Size tells how often a clone was seen (once, few, many) or the class of an expanded clone, and some rows leave it out.

>TRBV14|TRBJ1-2|.|.
TGTGCCAGCAGCCAAGATCCGACCTATGGCTACACCTTC
CASSQDPTYGYTF
>TRBV19|TRBJ2-7|once|TRBD2
TGTGCCAGTAGGAAAGGACTAGCGGGAAGCTCCTACGAGCAGTACTTC
CASRKGLAGSSYEQYF
>TRBV28|TRBJ2-7|.|.
TGTGCCAGCAGTTTAGATTACGAGCAGTACTTC
CASSLDYEQYF
>TRBV30|TRBJ1-2|.|TRBD1
TGTGCCTGGAGTGCGGGACAGGGGAATGGCTACACCTTC
CAWSAGQGNGYTF
>TRBV4-1|TRBJ1-1|.|TRBD1
TGCGCCAGCAGCCAAGGAGTGGCCAGGGGGCGCGGGACTGAAGCTTTCTTT
CASSQGVARGRGTEAFF
>TRBV28|TRBJ2-1|.|TRBD1
TGTGCCAGCAGTTTCTACAGGGGGGACCCTAACAATGAGCAGTTCTTC
CASSFYRGDPNNEQFF
>TRBV19|TRBJ2-5|.|TRBD2
TGTGCCACGGGACTAGCGGGGACACAAGAGACCCAGTACTTC
CATGLAGTQETQYF
>TRBV2|TRBJ2-7|.|.
TGTGCCAGCAGTGAAGGGACACCAGTAACCTACGAGCAGTACTTC
CASSEGTPVTYEQYF
>TRBV4-1|TRBJ2-7|.|TRBD2
TGCGCCAGCAGCCAAGTTGCTAGCGGGGGCGAGCAGTACTTC
CASSQVASGGEQYF
>TRBV5-1|TRBJ1-1|.|TRBD1
TGCGCCAGCGGGACAGGGTTCGGGTTGGACACTGAAGCTTTCTTT
CASGTGFGLDTEAFF